This TCR beta chain was found in a study of Ad26.COV2.S vaccination and SARS-CoV-2 variants. The wider study: In the study, Ad26.COV2.S was injected intramuscularly once, or twice 56 days apart.

This clone was seen a few times. The CDR3 has 12 amino acids. CDR1 and CDR2 from the germline V gene are SGHAT and FQNNGV. With 4 bases removed from V and 3 bases from J, the gap between germline ends came to 7 bases. The repertoire was sequenced with immunoSEQ multiplex PCR; TCRdb's copy has only in-frame clones and lacks some. The sample yields roughly 320,000 clones, 86% seen once. Treatment reported: around 19 received Ad26.COV2.S at low or high dose, single or two shots; about five received placebo; per-sample allocation not given. Each sample was drawn 63 days after the first injection (of vaccine or placebo).

The rearrangement uses TRBV11-2 and TRBJ2-7, with a tentative D call TRBD1 (5 bases). The sample was peripheral blood, taken in a trial of Ad26.COV2.S vaccine versus placebo. The clonotype originates from a person aged 18-60 years who received the Ad26.COV2.S COVID-19 vaccine or a placebo. CDR3 sequence (DNA): TGTGCCAGCAGCTCAGGGTACTACGAGCAGTACTTC. Its translation is CASSSGYYEQYF.